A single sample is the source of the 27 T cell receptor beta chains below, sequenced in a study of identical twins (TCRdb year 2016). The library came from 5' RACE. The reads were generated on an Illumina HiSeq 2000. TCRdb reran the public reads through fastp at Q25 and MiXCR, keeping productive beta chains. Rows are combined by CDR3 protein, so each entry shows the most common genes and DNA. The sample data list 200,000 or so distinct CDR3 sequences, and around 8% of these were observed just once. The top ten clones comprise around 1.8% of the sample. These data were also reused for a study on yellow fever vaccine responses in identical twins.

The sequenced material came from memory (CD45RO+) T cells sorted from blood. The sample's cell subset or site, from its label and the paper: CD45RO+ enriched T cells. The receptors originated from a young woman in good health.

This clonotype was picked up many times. Here the CDR3 DNA reads TGCAGTGCTAAGTTCAATTCACCCCTCCACTTT. This encodes CSAKFNSPLHF. V usage is TRBV20-1 and J usage is TRBJ1-6; D is unclear. The V end was cut by 4 bases, the J end by 7 bases, with 5 bases between. Germline V lookup: CDR1 DFQATT, CDR2 SNEGSKA (reference sequence). There are 11 residues in the CDR3.

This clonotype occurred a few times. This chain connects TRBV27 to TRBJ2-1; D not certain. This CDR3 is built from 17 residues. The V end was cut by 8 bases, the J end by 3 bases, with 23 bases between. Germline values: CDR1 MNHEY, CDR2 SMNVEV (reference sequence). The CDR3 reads CASHLHLWKAFYNEQFF. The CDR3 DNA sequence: TGTGCCAGCCACTTGCACCTCTGGAAGGCCTTCTACAATGAGCAGTTCTTC.

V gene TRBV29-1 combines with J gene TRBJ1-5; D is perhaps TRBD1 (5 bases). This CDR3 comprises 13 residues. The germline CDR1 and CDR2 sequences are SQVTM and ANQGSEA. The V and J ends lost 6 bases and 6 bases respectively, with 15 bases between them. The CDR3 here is CSVGEPNGQPQHF. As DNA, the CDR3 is TGCAGCGTGGGGGAGCCCAACGGTCAGCCCCAGCATTTT.

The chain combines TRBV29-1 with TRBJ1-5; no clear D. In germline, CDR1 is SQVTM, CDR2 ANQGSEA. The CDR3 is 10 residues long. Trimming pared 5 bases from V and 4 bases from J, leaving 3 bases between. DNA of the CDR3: TGCAGCGTTCCTAATCAGCCCCAGCATTTT. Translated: CSVPNQPQHF.

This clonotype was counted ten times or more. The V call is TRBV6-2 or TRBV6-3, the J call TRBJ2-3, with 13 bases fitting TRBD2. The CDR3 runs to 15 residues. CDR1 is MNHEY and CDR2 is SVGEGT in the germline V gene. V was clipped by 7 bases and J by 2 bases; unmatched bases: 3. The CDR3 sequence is CASKGTSGDTDTQYF. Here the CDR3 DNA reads TGTGCCAGCAAGGGGACTAGCGGGGACACAGATACGCAGTATTTT.

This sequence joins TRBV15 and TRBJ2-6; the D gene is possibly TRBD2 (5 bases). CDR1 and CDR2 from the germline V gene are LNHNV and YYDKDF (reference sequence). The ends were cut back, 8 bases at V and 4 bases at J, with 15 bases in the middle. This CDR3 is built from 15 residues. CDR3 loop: CATPSEGAGANVLTF. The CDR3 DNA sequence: TGTGCCACCCCGTCCGAGGGTGCCGGGGCCAACGTCCTGACTTTC.

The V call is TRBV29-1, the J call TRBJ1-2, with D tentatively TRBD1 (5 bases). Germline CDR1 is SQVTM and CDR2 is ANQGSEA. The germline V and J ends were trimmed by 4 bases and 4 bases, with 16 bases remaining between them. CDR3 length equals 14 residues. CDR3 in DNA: TGCAGCGTTGGGAGCCAGGGAGGAATCTATGGCTACACCTTC. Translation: CSVGSQGGIYGYTF.

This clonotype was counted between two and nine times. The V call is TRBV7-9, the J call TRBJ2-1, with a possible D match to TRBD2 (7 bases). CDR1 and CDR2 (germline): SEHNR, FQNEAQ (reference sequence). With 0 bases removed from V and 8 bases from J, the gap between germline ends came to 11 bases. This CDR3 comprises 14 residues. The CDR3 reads CASSLAGGAHEQFF. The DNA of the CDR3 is TGTGCCAGCAGCTTAGCGGGGGGGGCGCATGAGCAGTTCTTC.

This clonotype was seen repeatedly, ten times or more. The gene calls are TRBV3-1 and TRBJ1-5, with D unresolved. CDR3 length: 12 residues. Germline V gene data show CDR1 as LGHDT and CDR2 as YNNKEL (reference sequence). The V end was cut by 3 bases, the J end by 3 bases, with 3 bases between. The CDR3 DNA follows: TGTGCCAGCAGCCACTTCAATCAGCCCCAGCATTTT. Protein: CASSHFNQPQHF.

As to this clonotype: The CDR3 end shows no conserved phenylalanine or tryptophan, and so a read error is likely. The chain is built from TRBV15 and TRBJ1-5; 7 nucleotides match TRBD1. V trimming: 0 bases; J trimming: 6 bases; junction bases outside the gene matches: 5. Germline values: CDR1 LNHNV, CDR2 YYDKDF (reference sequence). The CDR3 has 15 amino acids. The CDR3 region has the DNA TGTGCCACCAGCAGAGAGGAGGGGGCGAGTCAGCCCCAGCATTCT. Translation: CATSREEGASQPQHS.

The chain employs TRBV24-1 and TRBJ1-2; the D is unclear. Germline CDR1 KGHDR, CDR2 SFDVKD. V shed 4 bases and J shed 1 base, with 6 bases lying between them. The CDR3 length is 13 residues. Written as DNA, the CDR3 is TGTGCCACCAGTGAGGACGGTAACTATGGCTACACCTTC. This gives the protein CATSEDGNYGYTF.

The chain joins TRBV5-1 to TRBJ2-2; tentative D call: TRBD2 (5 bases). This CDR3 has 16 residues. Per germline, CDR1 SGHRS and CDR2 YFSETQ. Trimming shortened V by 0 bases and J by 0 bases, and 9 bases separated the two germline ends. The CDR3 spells CASSLDPGTNTGELFF. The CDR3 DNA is TGCGCCAGCAGCTTGGATCCGGGAACGAACACCGGGGAGCTGTTTTTT.

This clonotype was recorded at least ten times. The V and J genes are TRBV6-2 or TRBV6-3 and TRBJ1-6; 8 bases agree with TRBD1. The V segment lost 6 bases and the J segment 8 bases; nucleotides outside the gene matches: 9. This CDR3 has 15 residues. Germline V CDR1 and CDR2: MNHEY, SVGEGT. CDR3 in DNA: TGTGCCAGCAGCAAGACCGGACAGGGCTATTCACCCCTCCACTTT. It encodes CASSKTGQGYSPLHF.

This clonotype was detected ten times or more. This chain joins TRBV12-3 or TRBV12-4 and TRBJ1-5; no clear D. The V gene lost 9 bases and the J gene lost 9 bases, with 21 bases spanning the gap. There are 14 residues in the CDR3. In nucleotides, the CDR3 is TGTGCCAGTCAAGTTCGTGGACGGGGAAGGCCCCAGCATTTT. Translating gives CASQVRGRGRPQHF.

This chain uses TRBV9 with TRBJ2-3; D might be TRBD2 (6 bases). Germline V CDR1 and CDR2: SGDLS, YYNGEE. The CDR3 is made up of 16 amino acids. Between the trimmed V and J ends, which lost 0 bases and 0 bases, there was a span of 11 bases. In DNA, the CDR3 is TGTGCCAGCAGCGTAGCGGCTGGGACTAGCACAGATACGCAGTATTTT. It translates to CASSVAAGTSTDTQYF.

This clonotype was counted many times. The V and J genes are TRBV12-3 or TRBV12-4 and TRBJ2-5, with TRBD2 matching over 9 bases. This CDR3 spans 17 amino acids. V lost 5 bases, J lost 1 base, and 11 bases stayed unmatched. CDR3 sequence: CASSLVRGGGAQETQYF. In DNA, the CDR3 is TGTGCCAGCAGTCTCGTCCGGGGCGGGGGGGCCCAAGAGACCCAGTACTTC.

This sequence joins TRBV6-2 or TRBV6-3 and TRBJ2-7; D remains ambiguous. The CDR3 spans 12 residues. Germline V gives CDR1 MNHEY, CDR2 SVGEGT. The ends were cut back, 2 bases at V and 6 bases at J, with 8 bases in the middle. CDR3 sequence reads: CASSYGQVEQYF. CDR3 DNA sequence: TGTGCCAGCAGTTACGGGCAGGTCGAGCAGTACTTC.

The CDR3 sequence: CASSPRADSYNEQFF. The DNA for the CDR3 is TGTGCCAGCTCACCAAGAGCGGACTCCTACAATGAGCAGTTCTTC. The chain recombines TRBV18 with TRBJ2-1, with TRBD2 as a possible D gene (5 bases). Trimming shortened V by 2 bases and J by 0 bases, and 8 bases separated the two germline ends. The CDR3 has 15 residues. The germline V gene has CDR1 KGHSH and CDR2 LQKENI.

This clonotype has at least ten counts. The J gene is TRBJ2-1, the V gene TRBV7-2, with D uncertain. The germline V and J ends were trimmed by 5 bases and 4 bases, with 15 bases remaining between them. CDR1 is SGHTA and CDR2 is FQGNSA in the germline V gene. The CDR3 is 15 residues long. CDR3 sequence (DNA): TGTGCCAGCAGCGACGGGCCTTTAAATTACAATGAGCAGTTCTTC. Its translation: CASSDGPLNYNEQFF.

The CDR3 region is CASSSQGAGGGIYEQYF. In DNA form, the CDR3 reads TGTGCCAGCAGCTCCCAGGGAGCGGGGGGGGGTATTTACGAGCAGTACTTC. The chain combines TRBV7-2 with TRBJ2-7; 10 bases agree with TRBD2. Looked up from germline, CDR1 is SGHTA and CDR2 is FQGNSA. The CDR3 is made up of 17 amino acids. Trimming took 4 bases from V and 4 from J; bases not matched to a gene: 13.

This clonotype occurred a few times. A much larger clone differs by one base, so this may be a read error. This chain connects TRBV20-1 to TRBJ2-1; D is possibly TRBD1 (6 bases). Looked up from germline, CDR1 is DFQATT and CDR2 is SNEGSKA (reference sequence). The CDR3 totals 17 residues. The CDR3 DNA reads TGCTGTGCCCTTAACCGGGACACGGGGCTCGGATACAATGAGCAGTTCTTC. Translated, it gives CCALNRDTGLGYNEQFF.

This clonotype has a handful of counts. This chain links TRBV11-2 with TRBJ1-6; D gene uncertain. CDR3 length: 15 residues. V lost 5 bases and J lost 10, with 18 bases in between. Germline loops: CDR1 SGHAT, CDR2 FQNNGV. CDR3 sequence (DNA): TGTGCCAGCAGCCGCGACGGCACCGCGGACTCACCCCTCCACTTT. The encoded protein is CASSRDGTADSPLHF.

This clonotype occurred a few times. The DNA for the CDR3 is TGTGCCAGCAGCTTAGATCAGTACGAGCAGTACTTC. Translated, it gives CASSLDQYEQYF. The rearrangement uses TRBV11-3 and TRBJ2-7; D call uncertain. Germline CDR1 and CDR2: SGHNT and YENEEA. V was trimmed by 0 bases and J by 4 bases, leaving 4 bases between them. There are 12 residues in the CDR3.

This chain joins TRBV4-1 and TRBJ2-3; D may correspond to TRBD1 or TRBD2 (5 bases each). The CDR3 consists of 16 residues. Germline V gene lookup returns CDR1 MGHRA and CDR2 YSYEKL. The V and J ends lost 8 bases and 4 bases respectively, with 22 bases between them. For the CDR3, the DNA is TGCGCCAGCGGCCCCGGGGCTAAACCAACCGCAGATACGCAGTATTTT. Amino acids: CASGPGAKPTADTQYF.

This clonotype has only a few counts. CDR3 sequence: CASSLTGGAQNTEAFF. The CDR3 DNA reads as TGTGCCAGCAGTTTAACAGGGGGGGCCCAGAACACTGAAGCTTTCTTT. The V gene is TRBV5-6, the J gene TRBJ1-1, with TRBD1 matching over 8 bases. This CDR3 has 16 amino acids. CDR1 is SGHDT and CDR2 is YYEEEE in the germline V gene. V lost 5 bases, J lost 1 base, and 10 bases stayed unmatched.

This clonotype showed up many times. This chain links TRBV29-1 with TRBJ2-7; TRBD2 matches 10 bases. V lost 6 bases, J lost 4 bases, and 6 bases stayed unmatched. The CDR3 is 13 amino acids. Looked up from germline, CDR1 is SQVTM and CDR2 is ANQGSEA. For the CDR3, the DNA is TGCAGCGTACTAGCGGGATTTGGGTACGAGCAGTACTTC. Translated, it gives CSVLAGFGYEQYF.

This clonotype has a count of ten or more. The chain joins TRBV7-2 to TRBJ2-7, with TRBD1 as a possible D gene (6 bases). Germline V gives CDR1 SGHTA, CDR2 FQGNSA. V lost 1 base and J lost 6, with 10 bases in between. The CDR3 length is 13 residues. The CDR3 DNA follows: TGTGCCAGCAGCTTAGACAGGGTGGGCGAGCAGTACTTC. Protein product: CASSLDRVGEQYF.